These 8 T cell receptor beta chains were all obtained from the same sample, sequenced in a study of T cell repertoires in aging, cancer and after chemotherapy. Peripheral blood genomic DNA, not sorted cells or RNA, was the template. Multiplex touch-down PCR with TRB-A/B primers amplified rearranged V-D-J TRB sequences. One entry per CDR3 protein results from TCRdb running MiXCR on the multiplex PCR reads. The sample carries about 2,200 distinct CDR3 sequences, about 37% recorded once. The source material was blood. All receptors derive from a human donor with a solid tumor.

Turning to this clonotype: An end of the junction differs from the germline gene, which may be a read error. The chain has TRBV27 and TRBJ2-1; TRBD2 matches 11 bases. In germline, CDR1 is MNHEY, CDR2 SMNVEV (reference sequence). The CDR3 contains 17 residues. The CDR3 region is CASSLWSSSGGDNKQFF. CDR3 nucleotide sequence: TGTGCCAGCAGTTTATGGTCGAGTAGCGGGGGGGACAATAAGCAGTTCTTC.

This chain uses TRBV18 with TRBJ2-7; 8 bases are a match to TRBD1. There are 13 residues in the CDR3. Germline V gene data show CDR1 as KGHSH and CDR2 as LQKENI. V shed 8 bases and J 4 bases; nucleotides not matched to a gene: 7. CDR3 nucleotides: TGTGCCAGCCACACAGGGGGAGGTTACGAGCAGTACTTC. It yields the protein CASHTGGGYEQYF.

By its share, this clonotype is large. The chain uses TRBV30 and TRBJ1-2; D is unresolved. The CDR3 loop spans 13 amino acids. The germline CDR1 and CDR2 sequences are GTSNPN and SVGIG (reference sequence). Deletions cut 2 bases from V and 6 bases from J, with 13 bases between. DNA of the CDR3: TGTGCCTGGAGTCAGCCTGTAAGCCATGGCTACACCTTC. Translating gives CAWSQPVSHGYTF.

This chain uses TRBV18 with TRBJ1-6; D call uncertain. The V gene lost 0 bases and the J gene lost 8 bases, with 5 bases spanning the gap. CDR1 is KGHSH and CDR2 is LQKENI in the germline V gene. The CDR3 runs 13 residues. The CDR3 reads CASSPPLDSPLHF. The CDR3 nucleotides are TGTGCCAGCTCACCACCGCTGGATTCACCCCTCCACTTT.

The J gene is TRBJ2-7, the V gene TRBV19; D perhaps matches TRBD1 (6 bases). The germline V gene encodes CDR1 LNHDA and CDR2 SQIVND (reference sequence). The CDR3 loop spans 12 amino acids. Trimming pared 5 bases from V and 6 bases from J, leaving 11 bases between. The chain's CDR3 is CASSHTGFEQYF. CDR3 in DNA: TGTGCCAGTAGTCATACAGGGTTCGAGCAGTACTTC.

This chain links TRBV29-1 with TRBJ2-7, with a possible D match to TRBD2 (6 bases). The germline gives CDR1 SQVTM, CDR2 ANQGSEA. The CDR3 contains 12 residues. V was trimmed by 4 bases and J by 7 bases, leaving 14 bases between them. The CDR3 region is CSVAESGWEQYF. The DNA of the CDR3 is TGCAGCGTTGCAGAGAGCGGGTGGGAGCAGTACTTC.

This sequence joins TRBV11-2 and TRBJ1-2; no definite D call. V dropped 0 bases and J dropped 8 bases, with 7 bases sitting between them. From germline, CDR1 is SGHAT and CDR2 FQNNGV. The CDR3 sequence is 12 residues long. The CDR3: CASSLELEGYTF. DNA of the CDR3: TGTGCCAGCAGCTTAGAGTTAGAGGGCTACACCTTC.

The chain recombines TRBV6-2 or TRBV6-3 with TRBJ2-3; 12 nucleotides line up with TRBD2. The CDR3 contains 17 residues. Germline V gene sequence: CDR1 MNHEY, CDR2 SVGEGT. With 10 bases clipped from V and 6 bases from J, the junction kept 17 bases outside the gene matches. The CDR3 protein is CATYAGLAGFQWDTQYF. CDR3 nucleotide sequence: TGTGCCACCTACGCCGGACTAGCGGGATTCCAGTGGGATACGCAGTATTTT.